This T cell receptor beta chain was documented in a study of T cell repertoires in cytomegalovirus infection. As for the study in general: CMV epitopes, recently identified HLA-C-restricted and well-studied HLA-B-restricted, were used. A matching HLA type, together with CMV infection, was signaled by public TCR beta signatures. Regarding the study as a whole: CMV-specific HLA-C-restricted TCR beta clonotypes dominated the ex vivo response.

Each CDR3 protein is one row after TCRdb ran MiXCR on the reads. The table lists approximately 350,000 distinct CDR3 sequences, around a third of them singletons. Germline V gives CDR1 SGHVS, CDR2 FNYEAQ. CDR3 length: 13 amino acids. Trimming shortened V by 4 bases and J by 4 bases, and 10 bases separated the two germline ends. Regarding this clonotype: The antigen is not known.

The starting material was cultured PBMCs, obtained from culture after CMV antigen stimulation. This receptor was taken from a human donor in good health (CMV status not recorded). Some clones in this sample may be carry-over from other donors' samples. The chain couples TRBV7-6 to TRBJ2-5; unclear D gene. The CDR3 DNA reads TGTGCCAGCAGCTCCGGGCAGCTAGAGACCCAGTACTTC. Its protein product is CASSSGQLETQYF.